This is a list of T cell receptor beta chains from one sample in a study of PD-L1 blockade in urothelial cancer. The table came from immunoSEQ multiplex PCR; TCRdb's copy has only in-frame clones and leaves some out. The sample shows some 49,000 clones, 87% of them seen only once. Material: PBMCs, obtained around atezolizumab (anti-PD-L1) treatment. The receptors shown here come from a man aged 60-69 years with urothelial cancer. CDR3s include the opening cysteine and the closing phenylalanine or tryptophan. A D gene is named only where the DNA matches it firmly. Not all rows give a size; the values are once, few, many and, for expanded clones, a class.

j_call v_call cdr3_length clone_size d_call cdr3_aa cdr3_nt
TRBJ2-3 TRBV29-1 13 - - CSVGAGLTDTQYF TGCAGCGTTGGGGCGGGGTTGACAGATACGCAGTATTTT
TRBJ2-5 TRBV5-1 19 - - CASSLVLRTANPFQETQYF TGCGCCAGCAGCTTGGTCCTTAGGACAGCTAACCCCTTCCAAGAGACCCAGTACTTC
TRBJ2-7 TRBV6-1 15 - TRBD1 CASRDGQGATYEQYF TGTGCCAGCAGGGACGGACAGGGGGCAACCTACGAGCAGTACTTC
TRBJ1-6 TRBV18 15 - TRBD1 CASSRGTGGNSPLHF TGTGCCAGCTCCCGCGGGACAGGTGGGAATTCACCCCTCCACTTT
TRBJ1-1 TRBV6-6 15 - TRBD1 CASSFGQAISTEAFF TGTGCCAGCAGTTTCGGACAGGCGATAAGCACTGAAGCTTTCTTT
TRBJ1-6 TRBV25-1 14 once - CASMAQGRNSPLHF TGTGCCAGCATGGCACAGGGTAGGAACTCACCCCTCCACTTT
TRBJ1-1 TRBV29-1 11 - - CSGEQGSEAFF TGCAGCGGAGAACAGGGCTCTGAAGCTTTCTTT
TRBJ2-3 TRBV11-1 15 - - CASSFSPGWGDTQYF TGTGCCAGCAGCTTTTCCCCGGGGTGGGGAGATACGCAGTATTTT
TRBJ2-1 TRBV7-2 15 - TRBD1 CASSWRTGDNNEQFF TGTGCCAGCAGCTGGAGGACAGGGGATAACAATGAGCAGTTCTTC
TRBJ1-1 TRBV25-1 16 - TRBD1 CASSEEKGTANTEAFF TGTGCCAGCAGTGAAGAGAAGGGGACAGCGAACACTGAAGCTTTCTTT
TRBJ1-2 TRBV28 13 - - CASSPPSGYGYTF TGTGCCAGCAGTCCTCCCTCAGGGTATGGCTACACCTTC
TRBJ1-2 TRBV7-6 13 - TRBD1 CASSPGQSYGYTF TGTGCCAGCAGTCCGGGACAGAGCTATGGCTACACCTTC
TRBJ2-7 TRBV7-8 13 - TRBD1 CASSGRTGGEQYF TGTGCCAGCAGCGGAAGGACAGGTGGCGAGCAGTACTTC
TRBJ1-5 TRBV6-5 13 - - CASSPSSYQPQHF TGTGCCAGCAGTCCGTCCAGTTATCAGCCCCAGCATTTT
TRBJ2-5 TRBV11-2 14 - - CASSLGGLQETQYF TGTGCCAGCAGCTTAGGGGGACTCCAAGAGACCCAGTACTTC
TRBJ1-3 TRBV5-1 15 few TRBD1 CASSSQGFAGNTIYF TGCGCCAGCAGCTCACAGGGGTTTGCTGGAAACACCATATATTTT
TRBJ2-5 TRBV7-7 13 - TRBD1 CASSLARDRTQYF TGTGCTAGCAGCTTAGCGAGGGACAGGACCCAGTACTTC
TRBJ2-7 TRBV7-9 17 few TRBD1 CASSLPGQGSPYYEQYF TGTGCCAGCAGCTTACCGGGACAGGGATCCCCCTACTACGAGCAGTACTTC
TRBJ1-2 TRBV6-5 13 once TRBD1 CASSPNRGDGYTF TGTGCCAGCAGCCCCAACAGGGGGGATGGCTACACCTTC
TRBJ2-3 TRBV5-1 15 - - CASSTLGGATDTQYF TGCGCCAGCAGCACCCTAGGGGGGGCCACAGATACGCAGTATTTT
TRBJ2-2 TRBV11-2 14 - - CASSLVQNTGELFF TGTGCCAGCAGCTTAGTTCAGAACACCGGGGAGCTGTTTTTT
TRBJ1-2 TRBV18 15 - - CASSPRGRGEYGYTF TGTGCCAGCTCCCCAAGGGGAAGGGGCGAGTATGGCTACACCTTC
TRBJ2-5 TRBV5-6 16 - TRBD2 CASSPDLAGGPETQYF TGTGCCAGCAGCCCAGATTTAGCGGGGGGGCCTGAGACCCAGTACTTC
TRBJ2-7 TRBV21-1 15 few - CASKTSRGRTYEQYF TGTGCCAGCAAAACAAGCCGGGGTCGGACCTACGAGCAGTACTTC
TRBJ2-7 TRBV18 18 - TRBD1 CASSATLPGDRGRSEQYF TGTGCCAGCTCAGCCACCTTACCGGGAGACAGGGGAAGGTCCGAGCAGTACTTC
TRBJ1-5 TRBV5-4 16 - - CASSHQRGHSNQPQHF TGTGCCAGCAGCCACCAGAGAGGCCATAGCAATCAGCCCCAGCATTTT
TRBJ1-2 TRBV29-1 15 - - CSATSGVGANYGYTF TGCAGCGCCACCAGCGGGGTAGGTGCTAACTATGGCTACACCTTC
TRBJ2-1 TRBV19 15 few TRBD2 CASTTTTSGGNEQFF TGTGCCAGTACCACCACGACCTCCGGGGGGAATGAGCAGTTCTTC
TRBJ2-5 TRBV5-8 17 - TRBD1 CASSLGDRARYQETQYF TGTGCCAGCAGCTTGGGGGACAGGGCCCGGTACCAAGAGACCCAGTACTTC
TRBJ1-5 TRBV6-1 14 - - CASSEVGGFQPQHF TGTGCCAGCAGTGAAGTGGGAGGGTTTCAGCCCCAGCATTTT
TRBJ1-4 TRBV4-1 17 - - CASSRRTPGGSSEKLFF TGCGCCAGCAGCCGCCGCACCCCCGGGGGGTCGAGTGAAAAACTGTTTTTT
TRBJ2-2 TRBV2 17 - TRBD2 CASNWPGLVANTGELFF TGTGCCAGCAACTGGCCGGGACTAGTGGCGAACACCGGGGAGCTGTTTTTT
TRBJ1-1 TRBV11-2 13 - - CASSFSRDTEAFF TGTGCCAGCAGCTTCTCCCGAGACACTGAAGCTTTCTTT
TRBJ2-7 TRBV27 13 - - CASSSSTTYEQYF TGTGCCAGCAGTTCTAGCACTACCTACGAGCAGTACTTC
TRBJ2-1 TRBV20-1 11 - TRBD2 CSASGYNEQFF TGCAGCGCTAGCGGCTACAATGAGCAGTTCTTC
TRBJ2-3 TRBV2 15 few TRBD1 CASSRDRGGTDTQYF TGTGCCAGCAGTCGGGACAGGGGCGGGACAGATACGCAGTATTTT
TRBJ2-2 TRBV7-3 14 - TRBD1 CASSEGATTGELFF TGTGCCAGCAGCGAGGGGGCCACCACCGGGGAGCTGTTTTTT